The next 29 T cell receptor beta chains were all read from a single sample in a study of blood T cell repertoires in COVID-19. This table comes from immunoSEQ multiplex PCR, and its TCRdb copy is limited to in-frame clones, with some not included. The sample includes approximately 210,000 clones, approximately 85% of them seen just once. Sequencing was carried out using PBMCs or T cells enriched from blood (not recorded which). Receptors originate from a man aged 35 to 55 who had recovered from COVID-19.

The chain is built from TRBV24-1 and TRBJ2-7; D perhaps matches TRBD2 (7 bases). In germline, CDR1 is KGHDR, CDR2 SFDVKD. The V end lost 2 bases, the J end lost 6 bases, and 22 bases lay between the germline ends. This CDR3 is 17 amino acids long. The CDR3 DNA follows: TGTGCCACCAGTGATTCACCCCGGGGGGCCGTTATAAGCGAGCAGTACTTC. It translates to CATSDSPRGAVISEQYF.

This chain connects TRBV29-1 to TRBJ1-2; D not resolved. This CDR3 region has 11 residues. V dropped 6 bases and J dropped 0 bases, with 5 bases sitting between them. Per germline, CDR1 SQVTM and CDR2 ANQGSEA. CDR3 region: CSVLTNYGYTF. Written as DNA, the CDR3 is TGCAGCGTCCTAACTAACTATGGCTACACCTTC.

This clone was recorded once. V is TRBV12-3 or TRBV12-4 and J is TRBJ1-1, with 8 bases fitting TRBD1. Losses at the gene ends were 5 bases for V and 9 bases for J; bases not matched to a gene: 5. The CDR3 extends over 12 amino acids. The chain's CDR3 is CASSPGQGKAFF. CDR3 coding DNA: TGTGCCAGCAGTCCCGGACAGGGTAAAGCTTTCTTT.

J is TRBJ1-4 and V is TRBV19; no reliable D call. The CDR3 totals 13 residues. CDR1 and CDR2 from the germline V gene are LNHDA and SQIVND (reference sequence). V was clipped by 7 bases and J by 8 bases, with 14 bases between them. DNA of the CDR3: TGTGCCAGTAATGGATGGGGAGGGGAAAAACTGTTTTTT. Residues: CASNGWGGEKLFF. Full variable domain (rest looked up from reference TRBV19 and TRBJ1-4): DGGITQSPKYLFRKEGQNVTLSCEQNLNHDAMYWYRQDPGQGLRLIYYSQIVNDFQKGDIAEGYSVSREKKESFPLTVTSAQKNPTAFYLCASNGWGGEKLFFGSGTQLSVL.

The J gene is TRBJ1-2, the V gene TRBV3-1 (or the pseudogene TRBV3-2); weak D call: TRBD1 (6 bases). V shed 5 bases and J shed 5 bases, with 15 bases lying between them. The CDR3 is made up of 14 amino acids. Germline V gives CDR1 LGHDT, CDR2 YNNKEL (reference sequence). The CDR3 region has the DNA TGTGCCAGCAGCGAACAGGGTGGAGGTTATGGCTACACCTTC. Protein sequence: CASSEQGGGYGYTF.

The rearrangement links TRBV25-1 to TRBJ1-1; TRBD1 is a possible D gene (5 bases). CDR3 length: 14 amino acids. CDR1 is MGHDK and CDR2 is SYGVNS in the germline V gene. Trimming shortened V by 7 bases and J by 1 base, and 13 bases separated the two germline ends. The CDR3 here is CASIPTGGNTEAFF. The CDR3, as DNA: TGTGCCAGCATTCCAACAGGTGGGAACACTGAAGCTTTCTTT.

This clone was detected only a few times. The chain couples TRBV2 to TRBJ1-5; 7 positions match TRBD1. The V segment lost 6 bases and the J segment 4 bases; nucleotides outside the gene matches: 3. This CDR3 is 13 amino acids long. Per the germline V gene, CDR1 is SNHLY and CDR2 is FYNNEI. The CDR3 loop reads CASRGQPNQPQHF. The CDR3 region has the DNA TGTGCCAGCAGGGGACAGCCAAATCAGCCCCAGCATTTT.

V gene TRBV5-1 combines with J gene TRBJ2-2, with 7 bases that match TRBD1. The CDR3 has 15 residues. Germline CDR1 and CDR2: SGHRS and YFSETQ. The V and J ends lost 0 bases and 7 bases, in that order; junction bases with no gene match: 6. The CDR3 region has the DNA TGCGCCAGCAGCTTGGAGGGGGCGGAGTTCGGGGAGCTGTTTTTT. This codes for CASSLEGAEFGELFF.

The V gene is TRBV28, the J gene TRBJ2-7; D perhaps matches TRBD2 (5 bases). This CDR3 has 11 amino acids. V lost 6 bases and J 6 bases, leaving 9 bases between the germline ends. Germline values: CDR1 MDHEN, CDR2 SYDVKM. CDR3 loop: CASSGVREQYF. The CDR3 bases are TGTGCCAGCAGCGGGGTTCGCGAGCAGTACTTC.

The J gene is TRBJ1-3, the V gene TRBV27, with D tentatively TRBD1 (6 bases). The germline CDR1 and CDR2 sequences are MNHEY and SMNVEV (reference sequence). The CDR3 length is 15 residues. Trimming took 5 bases from V and 1 from J, leaving 12 bases between them. CDR3 protein: CASSDQGFSGNTIYF. The CDR3 DNA reads as TGTGCCAGCAGTGATCAGGGGTTTTCTGGAAACACCATATATTTT.

The chain employs TRBV3-1 (or the pseudogene TRBV3-2) and TRBJ2-1; D is unclear. The CDR3 runs to 16 residues. The V gene lost 0 bases and the J gene lost 4 bases, with 13 bases spanning the gap. In germline, CDR1 is LGHDT, CDR2 YNNKEL (reference sequence). The CDR3 sequence: CASSQDSRMRYNEQFF. CDR3 in DNA: TGTGCCAGCAGCCAAGATTCTCGAATGAGATACAATGAGCAGTTCTTC.

Regarding this clone: The junction does not match germline at one end; this may be a read error. This chain joins TRBV19 and TRBJ2-3; D call uncertain. The CDR3 extends over 14 amino acids. The germline CDR1 and CDR2 sequences are LNHDA and SQIVND (reference sequence). The chain's CDR3 is CASRMGTYTDTQYF. CDR3 in DNA: TGTGCCAGTCGTATGGGCACATACACAGATACGCAGTATTTT.

The rearrangement links TRBV7-2 to TRBJ2-7; 12 positions match TRBD2. V was pared by 3 bases and J by 2 bases, with 2 bases of the junction left unmatched. The CDR3 has 15 amino acids. Germline V gene sequence: CDR1 SGHTA, CDR2 FQGNSA. CDR3 protein: CASSFWTSGAYEQYF. CDR3 nucleotides: TGTGCCAGCAGCTTTTGGACTAGCGGGGCCTACGAGCAGTACTTC. The full variable domain, completed using reference TRBV7-2 and TRBJ2-7, is GAGVSQSPSNKVTEKGKDVELRCDPISGHTALYWYRQSLGQGLEFLIYFQGNSAPDKSGLPSDRFSAERTGGSVSTLTIQRTQQEDSAVYLCASSFWTSGAYEQYFGPGTRLTVT.

The J gene is TRBJ2-7, the V gene TRBV9; D call uncertain. CDR1 is SGDLS, CDR2 YYNGEE, per germline. This CDR3 has 14 residues. Trimming left V 0 bases short and J 1 base short, with 8 bases between. CDR3 DNA sequence: TGTGCCAGCAGCGTAGGTTCCAGATCCTACGAGCAGTACTTC. It specifies CASSVGSRSYEQYF.

The chain uses TRBV10-3 and TRBJ1-1, with D hard to call. V lost 7 bases and J 0 bases, leaving 18 bases between the germline ends. Germline CDR1 is ENHRY and CDR2 is SYGVKD. This CDR3 contains 16 residues. The CDR3 DNA is TGTGCCATCATAAGGTCTCAGGTCCTATTGAACACTGAAGCTTTCTTT. Translating it yields CAIIRSQVLLNTEAFF.

This clone was found many times. The gene calls are TRBV7-2 and TRBJ2-3; D remains unclear. Germline loops: CDR1 SGHTA, CDR2 FQGNSA. V lost 6 bases and J lost 6, with 10 bases in between. The CDR3 has 12 amino acids. The CDR3 nucleotides are TGTGCCAGCAGTATGAGGATCGATACGCAGTATTTT. Residues: CASSMRIDTQYF. The whole variable domain, remainder taken from reference TRBV7-2 and TRBJ2-3, is GAGVSQSPSNKVTEKGKDVELRCDPISGHTALYWYRQSLGQGLEFLIYFQGNSAPDKSGLPSDRFSAERTGGSVSTLTIQRTQQEDSAVYLCASSMRIDTQYFGPGTRLTVL.

V is TRBV14 and J is TRBJ1-6; the D is unclear. The CDR3 is 13 residues long. Germline CDR1 SGHDN, CDR2 FVKESK. Trimming removed 5 bases at V and 6 bases at J, with 8 bases between. CDR3 loop: CASSIAVNSPLHF. CDR3 nucleotide sequence: TGTGCCAGCAGCATCGCGGTTAATTCACCCCTCCACTTT.

The genes are TRBV3-1 (or the pseudogene TRBV3-2) and TRBJ2-2, with TRBD1 matching over 7 bases. Trimming cost V 3 bases and J 3 bases; bases outside gene matches: 7. CDR3 length: 16 amino acids. Germline assignment: CDR1 LGHDT and CDR2 YNNKEL (reference sequence). In DNA form, the CDR3 reads TGTGCCAGCAGCCATCCAGGGGGTCCGGACACCGGGGAGCTGTTTTTT. Its translation: CASSHPGGPDTGELFF.

The chain couples TRBV28 to TRBJ1-1; no clear D gene. Between the trimmed V and J ends, which lost 7 bases and 4 bases, there was a span of 13 bases. Germline CDR1 MDHEN, CDR2 SYDVKM. The CDR3 sequence is 13 residues long. CDR3 amino acids: CASNIARSTEAFF. The CDR3 DNA is TGTGCCAGCAATATCGCGCGGTCCACTGAAGCTTTCTTT.

The rearrangement joins TRBV11-2 to TRBJ1-2, with a possible D match to TRBD1 (6 bases). The CDR3 consists of 13 residues. CDR1 is SGHAT, CDR2 FQNNGV, per germline. V was shortened by 5 bases and J by 8 bases, with 15 bases between the two germline ends. CDR3 in amino acids: CASSPQGHRGYTF. The DNA of the CDR3 is TGTGCCAGCAGCCCTCAGGGGCATCGGGGCTACACCTTC. Filled out from reference TRBV11-2 and TRBJ1-2, the complete variable domain reads EAGVAQSPRYKIIEKRQSVAFWCNPISGHATLYWYQQILGQGPKLLIQFQNNGVVDDSQLPKDRFSAERLKGVDSTLKIQPAKLEDSAVYLCASSPQGHRGYTFGSGTRLTVV.

The rearrangement uses TRBV27 and TRBJ1-5; D uncertain. V lost 5 bases to trimming and J lost 7 bases, with 12 bases between them. Germline-derived CDR1 and CDR2 are MNHEY and SMNVEV (reference sequence). The CDR3 is made up of 13 amino acids. The CDR3 spells CASSPQRNQPQHF. The CDR3 DNA reads as TGTGCCAGCAGTCCCCAGCGGAACCAGCCCCAGCATTTT.

The sample holds a few counts of this clone. The V and J genes are TRBV11-3 and TRBJ1-3; D gene unclear. From germline, CDR1 is SGHNT and CDR2 YENEEA. This CDR3 region has 12 residues. V was trimmed by 4 bases and J by 7 bases, leaving 8 bases between them. This chain's CDR3 is CASSWGDNTIYF. The CDR3 region has the DNA TGTGCCAGCAGCTGGGGAGACAACACCATATATTTT.

The chain couples TRBV7-9 to TRBJ1-2; TRBD1 agrees at 7 bases. With 5 bases clipped from V and 5 bases from J, the junction kept 5 bases outside the gene matches. Germline CDR1 and CDR2: SEHNR and FQNEAQ (reference sequence). This CDR3 has 13 residues. The CDR3 sequence: CASSRDSLYGYTF. CDR3 nucleotides: TGTGCCAGCAGCCGGGACAGCCTATATGGCTACACCTTC.

The chain uses TRBV9 and TRBJ2-7; the match to TRBD2 covers 8 bases. Trimming took 2 bases from V and 0 from J; bases not matched to a gene: 4. The CDR3 has 15 amino acids. CDR1 SGDLS and CDR2 YYNGEE come from the germline V gene. The CDR3 loop is CASSVRGGPSYEQYF. The CDR3 DNA is TGTGCCAGCAGCGTTCGGGGGGGCCCCTCCTACGAGCAGTACTTC. The whole variable domain, filled in from reference TRBV9 and TRBJ2-7, reads DSGVTQTPKHLITATGQRVTLRCSPRSGDLSVYWYQQSLDQGLQFLIQYYNGEERAKGNILERFSAQQFPDLHSELNLSSLELGDSALYFCASSVRGGPSYEQYFGPGTRLTVT.

This rearrangement joins TRBV6-6 to TRBJ2-2, with a tentative D call TRBD2 (5 bases). Trimming took 0 bases from V and 6 from J, leaving 14 bases between them. The CDR3 is 16 residues long. The germline V gene encodes CDR1 MNHNY and CDR2 SVGAGI (reference sequence). The CDR3 sequence is CASSYSLRGPPGELFF. The CDR3 DNA reads as TGTGCCAGCAGTTACTCGCTGCGCGGGCCCCCCGGGGAGCTGTTTTTT.

The V gene is TRBV7-2, the J gene TRBJ2-1, with 9 bases fitting TRBD2. The V gene's germline CDR1 is SGHTA and CDR2 FQGNSA. V shed 0 bases, J shed 3 bases, and the junction held 9 bases outside the gene matches. The CDR3 extends over 18 amino acids. The CDR3 nucleotides read TGTGCCAGCAGCTTAGCTCCCCTCAAGCGGGAGGTCTACAATGAGCAGTTCTTC. It yields the protein CASSLAPLKREVYNEQFF.

The chain couples TRBV19 to TRBJ1-1; TRBD1 might be the D (6 bases). The CDR3 covers 15 residues. Germline CDR1 LNHDA, CDR2 SQIVND (reference sequence). V gave up 2 bases and J gave up 6 bases, with 16 bases separating them. The CDR3: CASSIMRGARAEAFF. CDR3 nucleotides: TGTGCCAGTAGTATAATGCGGGGGGCCCGGGCTGAAGCTTTCTTT. Combining the CDR3 with reference TRBV19 and TRBJ1-1 gives the whole variable domain DGGITQSPKYLFRKEGQNVTLSCEQNLNHDAMYWYRQDPGQGLRLIYYSQIVNDFQKGDIAEGYSVSREKKESFPLTVTSAQKNPTAFYLCASSIMRGARAEAFFGQGTRLTVV.

The chain couples TRBV3-1 (or the pseudogene TRBV3-2) to TRBJ2-2, with TRBD2 identical over 7 bases. Unmatched junction bases numbered 9, after V lost 1 base and J lost 7 bases. Germline V lookup: CDR1 LGHDT, CDR2 YNNKEL (reference sequence). The CDR3 covers 16 residues. The chain's CDR3 is CASSQVGGRADGELFF. The CDR3 region has the DNA TGTGCCAGCAGCCAAGTCGGGGGGAGGGCCGACGGGGAGCTGTTTTTT.

The rearrangement uses TRBV7-9 and TRBJ2-7; TRBD1 aligns across 9 bases. There are 15 residues in the CDR3. CDR1 is SEHNR, CDR2 FQNEAQ, per germline (reference sequence). With 5 bases clipped from V and 2 bases from J, the junction kept 7 bases outside the gene matches. CDR3: CASSKGQGSPYEQYF. The CDR3 DNA reads as TGTGCCAGCAGCAAAGGACAGGGGAGTCCCTACGAGCAGTACTTC.